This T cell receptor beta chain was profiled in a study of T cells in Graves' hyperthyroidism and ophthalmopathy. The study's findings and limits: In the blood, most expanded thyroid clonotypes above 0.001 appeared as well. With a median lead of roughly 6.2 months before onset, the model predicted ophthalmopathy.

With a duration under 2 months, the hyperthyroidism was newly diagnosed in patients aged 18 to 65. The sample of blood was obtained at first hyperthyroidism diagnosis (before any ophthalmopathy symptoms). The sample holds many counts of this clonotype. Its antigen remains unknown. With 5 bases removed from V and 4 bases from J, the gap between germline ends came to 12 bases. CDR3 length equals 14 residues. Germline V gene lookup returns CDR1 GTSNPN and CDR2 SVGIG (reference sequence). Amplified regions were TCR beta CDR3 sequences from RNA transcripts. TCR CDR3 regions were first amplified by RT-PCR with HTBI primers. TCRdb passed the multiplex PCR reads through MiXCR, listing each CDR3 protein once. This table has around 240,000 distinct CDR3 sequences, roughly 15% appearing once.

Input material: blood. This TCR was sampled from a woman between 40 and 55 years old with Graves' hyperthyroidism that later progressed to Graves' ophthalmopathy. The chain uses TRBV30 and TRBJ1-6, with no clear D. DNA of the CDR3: TGTGCCTGGTCACTTCGGGATTATAATTCACCCCTCCACTTT. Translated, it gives CAWSLRDYNSPLHF.